The 29 T cell receptor beta chains below were found in one sample sequenced in a study of T cell repertoires in cytomegalovirus infection. Which antigens these TCRs recognize remains unknown. TCRdb reprocessed the reads via MiXCR and lists one record per CDR3 protein. Of about 830,000 distinct CDR3 sequences in the sample, over 25% were seen once. The material sequenced was cultured CD8+ T cells from PBMCs, taken from culture after CMV antigen stimulation. These TCRs come from a human donor in good health (CMV status not recorded). Some clones in this sample may be carry-over from other donors' samples.

V usage is TRBV27 and J usage is TRBJ1-5; a possible D gene is TRBD1 (5 bases). Germline V gives CDR1 MNHEY, CDR2 SMNVEV (reference sequence). The germline V and J ends were trimmed by 2 bases and 3 bases, with 11 bases remaining between them. The CDR3 is 15 amino acids. For the CDR3, the DNA is TGTGCCAGCAGTTTAGACGGGGACTACAATCAGCCCCAGCATTTT. Residues: CASSLDGDYNQPQHF.

This chain links TRBV4-1 with TRBJ2-7, with D unresolved. In germline, CDR1 is MGHRA, CDR2 YSYEKL. This CDR3 contains 15 residues. Trimming removed 3 bases at V and 3 bases at J, with 15 bases between. CDR3 protein: CASSQEGQSFYEQYF. The CDR3 DNA is TGCGCCAGCAGCCAGGAAGGCCAATCCTTCTACGAGCAGTACTTC.

The rearrangement joins TRBV12-5 to TRBJ2-1; D is possibly TRBD2 (5 bases). The length of the CDR3 is 13 residues. The ends were cut back, 3 bases at V and 4 bases at J, with 7 bases in the middle. The germline V gene has CDR1 LGHNT and CDR2 FRNRAP. As DNA, the CDR3 is TGTGCTAGTGGTTTTACGGGGTACAATGAGCAGTTCTTC. Translating it yields CASGFTGYNEQFF.

DNA of the CDR3: TGTGCCAGCAGCCCTCCGGGACAGTTGTTGGGCACCGGGGAGCTGTTTTTT. This codes for CASSPPGQLLGTGELFF. The chain recombines TRBV5-4 with TRBJ2-2, with TRBD1 matching over 7 bases. The CDR3 has 17 residues. Germline V CDR1 and CDR2: SGHNT, YYREEE (reference sequence). Trimming at V came to 4 bases and at J to 4 bases, leaving 13 bases not matched to a gene.

This rearrangement joins TRBV27 to TRBJ2-1, with 7 positions matching TRBD2. Unmatched junction bases numbered 8, after V lost 0 bases and J lost 6 bases. The germline gives CDR1 MNHEY, CDR2 SMNVEV (reference sequence). The length of the CDR3 is 16 residues. As DNA, the CDR3 is TGTGCCAGCAGTTTATCGGGGGGGTTAGGTACCAATGAGCAGTTCTTC. This codes for CASSLSGGLGTNEQFF.

The chain joins TRBV2 to TRBJ2-7; 8 nucleotides align to TRBD1. Losses at the gene ends were 7 bases for V and 2 bases for J; bases not matched to a gene: 7. This CDR3 is built from 14 residues. Germline CDR1 and CDR2: SNHLY and FYNNEI. The CDR3 loop reads CASMPGQATYEQYF. CDR3 DNA: TGTGCCAGCATGCCGGGACAGGCAACCTACGAGCAGTACTTC. Full variable domain (outside the CDR3, taken from reference TRBV2 and TRBJ2-7): EPEVTQTPSHQVTQMGQEVILRCVPISNHLYFYWYRQILGQKVEFLVSFYNNEISEKSEIFDDQFSVERPDGSNFTLKIRSTKLEDSAMYFCASMPGQATYEQYFGPGTRLTVT.

In nucleotides, the CDR3 is TGTGCCAGCAGTTCCTTACGCAGGGACTCTAGCACAGATACGCAGTATTTT. It translates to CASSSLRRDSSTDTQYF. The chain couples TRBV28 to TRBJ2-3; D possibly corresponds to TRBD2 (6 bases). Germline V CDR1 and CDR2: MDHEN, SYDVKM. CDR3 length: 17 amino acids. Trimming removed 4 bases at V and 0 bases at J, with 17 bases between.

This clonotype was observed a few times. This rearrangement joins TRBV7-9 to TRBJ2-3; no clear D. The CDR3 totals 14 residues. Trimming cost V 3 bases and J 1 base, with 8 bases left between them. Germline lookup yields CDR1 SEHNR and CDR2 FQNEAQ (reference sequence). CDR3 in amino acids: CASSFDIGTDTQYF. The DNA for the CDR3 is TGTGCCAGCAGCTTCGATATCGGCACAGATACGCAGTATTTT.

Concerning this clonotype itself: At one boundary the junction diverges from the germline segment, which might be a read error. The V and J genes are TRBV13 and TRBJ2-3, with 12 bases identical to TRBD2. The V gene's germline CDR1 is PRHDT and CDR2 FYEKMQ (reference sequence). The CDR3 consists of 16 residues. In DNA form, the CDR3 reads TGCGCCAGCAGGCCTAGAGGACTAGCGGGAACAGATACGCAGTATTTT. Amino acids: CASRPRGLAGTDTQYF.

This clonotype was picked up a small number of times. V is TRBV4-3 and J is TRBJ2-3, with D possibly matching TRBD1 (6 bases). CDR1 LGHNA and CDR2 YSLEER come from the germline V gene. Trimming shortened V by 0 bases and J by 3 bases, and 13 bases separated the two germline ends. The CDR3 has 16 residues. The CDR3 loop is CASSQDRQALTDTQYF. For the CDR3, the DNA is TGCGCCAGCAGCCAAGATCGACAGGCGCTAACAGATACGCAGTATTTT.

This clonotype appeared once. The V call is TRBV7-9, the J call TRBJ2-3; no reliable D call. The germline V and J ends were trimmed by 7 bases and 2 bases, with 10 bases remaining between them. Germline loops: CDR1 SEHNR, CDR2 FQNEAQ (reference sequence). There are 13 residues in the CDR3. The CDR3 nucleotides are TGTGCCAGCAACGGCAGATACACAGATACGCAGTATTTT. Translation: CASNGRYTDTQYF.

This chain joins TRBV6-6 and TRBJ1-2; 10 bases map to TRBD1. The V segment lost 6 bases and the J segment 0 bases; nucleotides outside the gene matches: 10. Germline CDR1 is MNHNY and CDR2 is SVGAGI (reference sequence). The CDR3 covers 17 residues. The CDR3 bases are TGTGCCAGCAGCCCCCGGGACAGGGGAGGGCCTAACTATGGCTACACCTTC. Protein: CASSPRDRGGPNYGYTF.

The sample holds a few counts of this clonotype. This chain uses TRBV11-2 with TRBJ2-7; the D gene is possibly TRBD1 (7 bases). V was pared by 0 bases and J by 1 base, with 10 bases between. The CDR3 totals 15 residues. Per germline, CDR1 SGHAT and CDR2 FQNNGV. The CDR3 region has the DNA TGTGCCAGCAGCTTAGAGGCGGGACAGTCCTACGAGCAGTACTTC. Its protein is CASSLEAGQSYEQYF.

This clonotype has a handful of counts. V and J are TRBV4-1 and TRBJ2-1, with unresolved D. In germline, CDR1 is MGHRA, CDR2 YSYEKL. Trimming took off 0 bases at V and 15 bases at J, with 15 bases between the two ends. The CDR3 sequence is 13 residues long. The CDR3 is CASSQDETDLGFF. The DNA of the CDR3 is TGCGCCAGCAGCCAAGATGAGACGGACCTCGGGTTCTTC.

The rearrangement uses TRBV15 and TRBJ2-3; no firm D call. The V gene's germline CDR1 is LNHNV and CDR2 YYDKDF (reference sequence). V lost 1 base and J 0 bases, leaving 11 bases between the germline ends. The CDR3 is 16 residues long. In nucleotides, the CDR3 is TGTGCCACCAGCAGAGCCCCTCAGAGTAGCACAGATACGCAGTATTTT. Its translation is CATSRAPQSSTDTQYF.

The chain uses TRBV27 and TRBJ2-2; D is perhaps TRBD2 (5 bases). V was shortened by 10 bases and J by 3 bases, with 12 bases between the two germline ends. Germline V CDR1 and CDR2: MNHEY, SMNVEV (reference sequence). CDR3 length: 13 amino acids. The CDR3 is CATRPRDTGELFF. The CDR3 DNA is TGTGCCACCCGGCCGCGGGACACCGGGGAGCTGTTTTTT.

This clonotype was seen repeatedly, ten times or more. The V and J genes are TRBV28 and TRBJ1-2, with D hard to call. The CDR3 has 15 residues. V was cut by 1 base and J by 2 bases, with 11 bases left in between. Germline V gene sequence: CDR1 MDHEN, CDR2 SYDVKM. The CDR3 DNA follows: TGTGCCAGCAGTTTATACCGGACGGCGAACTATGGCTACACCTTC. It specifies CASSLYRTANYGYTF.

V gene TRBV6-6 combines with J gene TRBJ2-1; D gene ambiguous. Between the trimmed V and J ends, which lost 7 bases and 7 bases, there was a span of 5 bases. The CDR3 loop spans 10 amino acids. Germline lookup yields CDR1 MNHNY and CDR2 SVGAGI (reference sequence). CDR3 region: CASIQNEQFF. CDR3 nucleotides: TGTGCCAGCATCCAAAATGAGCAGTTCTTC.

This clonotype showed up just a few times. This sequence joins TRBV27 and TRBJ2-7; 8 bases are a match to TRBD2. The CDR3 is 16 residues long. Looked up from germline, CDR1 is MNHEY and CDR2 is SMNVEV (reference sequence). V lost 5 bases to trimming and J lost 0 bases; unmatched junction nucleotides: 9. This CDR3 is CASSTEAGDVSYEQYF. The CDR3 DNA reads TGTGCCAGCAGTACCGAAGCGGGGGATGTCTCCTACGAGCAGTACTTC.

This clonotype showed up just a few times. The V and J genes are TRBV5-6 and TRBJ2-1; 8 bases map to TRBD1. The V segment lost 2 bases and the J segment 5 bases; nucleotides outside the gene matches: 6. The CDR3 runs to 15 residues. Looked up from germline, CDR1 is SGHDT and CDR2 is YYEEEE. CDR3 in DNA: TGTGCCAGCAGCTTTTATGGGACAGGTGACAATGAGCAGTTCTTC. Translating gives CASSFYGTGDNEQFF.

The chain combines TRBV19 with TRBJ2-3; TRBD2 is a possible D gene (7 bases). The CDR3 is 17 amino acids. Germline-derived CDR1 and CDR2 are LNHDA and SQIVND (reference sequence). Trimming removed 5 bases at V and 0 bases at J, with 18 bases between. CDR3 residues: CASSPLRGGLSTDTQYF. The CDR3 DNA is TGTGCCAGTAGTCCCCTTAGGGGGGGATTGAGCACAGATACGCAGTATTTT.

In the case of this clonotype: Compared with germline, one end of the junction differs, possibly owing to a read error. The chain recombines TRBV11-2 with TRBJ2-1; 8 bases match TRBD2. The germline CDR1 and CDR2 sequences are SGHAT and FQNNGV. The CDR3 has 15 amino acids. CDR3 loop: CANSSEGGGRGDQFF. The CDR3 DNA reads as TGTGCCAACAGCTCCGAAGGGGGAGGGCGGGGGGACCAGTTCTTC. Using reference TRBV11-2 and TRBJ2-1 for the parts outside the CDR3, the full variable domain is EAGVAQSPRYKIIEKRQSVAFWCNPISGHATLYWYQQILGQGPKLLIQFQNNGVVDDSQLPKDRFSAERLKGVDSTLKIQPAKLEDSAVYLCANSSEGGGRGDQFFGPGTRLTVL.

This clonotype was recorded at least ten times. The DNA of the CDR3 is TGTGCCAGCAGTCAAAGGAGTCTGGACAATGAGCAGTTCTTC. It yields the protein CASSQRSLDNEQFF. The gene calls are TRBV7-8 and TRBJ2-1, with D hard to call. The CDR3 consists of 14 residues. Per germline, CDR1 SGHVS and CDR2 FQNEAQ. V gave up 6 bases and J gave up 5 bases, with 14 bases separating them. The full variable domain, completed using reference TRBV7-8 and TRBJ2-1, is GAGVSQSPRYKVAKRGQDVALRCDPISGHVSLFWYQQALGQGPEFLTYFQNEAQLDKSGLPSDRFFAERPEGSVSTLKIQRTQQEDSAVYLCASSQRSLDNEQFFGPGTRLTVL.

V usage is TRBV10-3 and J usage is TRBJ2-5; no firm D call. The CDR3 length is 14 residues. Germline values: CDR1 ENHRY, CDR2 SYGVKD. V was trimmed by 2 bases and J by 4 bases, leaving 11 bases between them. The CDR3 region is CAISEDLTRETQYF. The CDR3 DNA sequence: TGTGCCATCAGTGAGGACCTAACCCGAGAGACCCAGTACTTC.

This sequence joins TRBV5-1 and TRBJ1-1, with TRBD1 matching 7 bases. Germline CDR1 reads SGHRS; CDR2 reads YFSETQ. This CDR3 contains 15 residues. V dropped 3 bases and J dropped 3; count of bases not matched to a gene: 8. CDR3 loop: CASSSQGGLDTEAFF. The CDR3, as DNA: TGCGCCAGCAGCTCGCAAGGGGGCTTGGACACTGAAGCTTTCTTT. The full variable domain, with the rest looked up from reference TRBV5-1 and TRBJ1-1, is KAGVTQTPRYLIKTRGQQVTLSCSPISGHRSVSWYQQTPGQGLQFLFEYFSETQRNKGNFPGRFSGRQFSNSRSEMNVSTLELGDSALYLCASSSQGGLDTEAFFGQGTRLTVV.

The chain links TRBV7-2 to TRBJ2-1; D is possibly TRBD1 (6 bases). Germline CDR1 is SGHTA and CDR2 is FQGNSA. V lost 4 bases to trimming and J lost 0 bases, with 13 bases between them. The CDR3 is 16 amino acids. CDR3 amino acids: CASSSRGRSSYNEQFF. The CDR3 DNA is TGTGCCAGCAGCTCCAGGGGCCGCAGCTCCTACAATGAGCAGTTCTTC.

This clonotype was detected ten times or more. This chain joins TRBV12-5 and TRBJ1-2; D ambiguous. The CDR3 covers 13 residues. The ends were cut back, 6 bases at V and 4 bases at J, with 12 bases in the middle. CDR1 is LGHNT and CDR2 is FRNRAP in the germline V gene. The CDR3 reads CASGFDWRYGYTF. In DNA form, the CDR3 reads TGTGCTAGTGGCTTCGACTGGCGCTATGGCTACACCTTC.

This clonotype was counted between two and nine times. The chain joins TRBV7-6 to TRBJ1-2; TRBD1 agrees at 10 bases. The trim removed 6 bases at V and 1 base at J, leaving 5 bases unmatched. In germline, CDR1 is SGHVS, CDR2 FNYEAQ. The CDR3 totals 15 residues. CDR3 nucleotides: TGTGCCAGCAGAGGCGGGACAGGGGTTAACTATGGCTACACCTTC. Protein sequence: CASRGGTGVNYGYTF.

V usage is TRBV20-1 and J usage is TRBJ1-1; D unclear. Germline CDR1 DFQATT, CDR2 SNEGSKA (reference sequence). The ends were cut back, 3 bases at V and 1 base at J, with 6 bases in the middle. The CDR3 loop spans 12 amino acids. This CDR3 reads CSASKGNTEAFF. CDR3 coding DNA: TGCAGTGCTAGTAAAGGGAACACTGAAGCTTTCTTT.